This T cell receptor beta chain was obtained from a study of T cell responses to AZD1222 COVID-19 vaccine. The CDR3 consists of 11 residues. CDR1 is LGHDT, CDR2 YNNKEL, per germline (reference sequence). V dropped 9 bases and J dropped 0 bases, with 6 bases sitting between them. Sequencing used immunoSEQ multiplex PCR; TCRdb keeps in-frame clones, though not all of them. Of more than 70,000 clones detected, 75% to 95% appear once; the ten largest clones hold 3% to 3.5%. This clone is a singleton in its sample. This clonotype was sampled from an adult who received the AZD1222 COVID-19 vaccine. The source material was peripheral blood, sampled 28 days after the second AZD1222 dose. V and J are TRBV3-1 (or the pseudogene TRBV3-2) and TRBJ2-7; D is unclear. CDR3 sequence (DNA): TGTGCCAGTGGTAGCTCCTACGAGCAGTACTTC. It encodes CASGSSYEQYF.